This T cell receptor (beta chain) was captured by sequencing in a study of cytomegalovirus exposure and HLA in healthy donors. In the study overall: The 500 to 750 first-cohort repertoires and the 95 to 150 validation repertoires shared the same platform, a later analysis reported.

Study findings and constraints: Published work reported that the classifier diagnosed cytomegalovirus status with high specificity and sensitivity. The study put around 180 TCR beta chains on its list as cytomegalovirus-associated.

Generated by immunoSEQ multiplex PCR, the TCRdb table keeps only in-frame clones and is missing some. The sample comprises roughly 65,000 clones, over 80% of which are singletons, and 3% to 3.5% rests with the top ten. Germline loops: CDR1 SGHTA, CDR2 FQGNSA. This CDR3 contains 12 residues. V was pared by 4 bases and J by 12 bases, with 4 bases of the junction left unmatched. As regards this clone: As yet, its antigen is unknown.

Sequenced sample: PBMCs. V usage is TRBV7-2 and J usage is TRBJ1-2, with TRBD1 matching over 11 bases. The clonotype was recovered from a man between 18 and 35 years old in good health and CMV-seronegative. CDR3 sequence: CASSSDRGPNTF. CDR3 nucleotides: TGTGCCAGCAGCTCGGACAGGGGGCCCAACACCTTC.